This TCR beta chain originates from a study of blood T cell repertoires in COVID-19. Study-level information: Sample material is recorded as cDNA or gDNA derived from T cells, B-cell-depleted T cells, or PBMCs.

V was clipped by 3 bases and J by 4 bases, with 16 bases between them. CDR1 and CDR2 from the germline V gene are SGHTA and FQGNSA. There are 16 residues in the CDR3. This clone was observed a single time. Generated by immunoSEQ multiplex PCR, the TCRdb table keeps only in-frame clones and is missing some. The sample has approximately 140,000 clones; around 90% are singletons. This clonotype originated in a woman aged 60 to 75 with acute or convalescent COVID-19. The gene calls are TRBV7-2 and TRBJ2-1; D is possibly TRBD2 (6 bases). Sequenced: peripheral blood. DNA of the CDR3: TGTGCCAGCAGCTTCAACCTGGGGGGATCTTACAATGAGCAGTTCTTC. Encoded protein: CASSFNLGGSYNEQFF. Variable domain in full (rest from reference TRBV7-2 and TRBJ2-1): GAGVSQSPSNKVTEKGKDVELRCDPISGHTALYWYRQSLGQGLEFLIYFQGNSAPDKSGLPSDRFSAERTGGSVSTLTIQRTQQEDSAVYLCASSFNLGGSYNEQFFGPGTRLTVL.